This paragraph covers one T cell receptor (beta chain) sequence. Its antigen is not known. The data were produced by immunoSEQ multiplex PCR, yet TCRdb's version contains in-frame clones alone and is incomplete. This sample has approximately 30,000 clones, with approximately 81% found just once. The source of the sample is a study of T cells in localized non-small cell lung cancer. Findings of the study overall: Sequencing covered just one tumor region, so heterogeneity cannot be ruled out. Uninvolved adjacent lung showed higher T cell clonality than tumor. There were a median around 53 of the top 100 tumor clones appearing in adjacent lung. A raised T cell density in blood coincided with lengthier overall survival.

The CDR3 sequence is 13 residues long. With 4 bases removed from V and 2 bases from J, the gap between germline ends came to 8 bases. From germline, CDR1 is KGHSH and CDR2 LQKENI. This TCR was recovered from a male donor aged 60 or over with stage II squamous cell lung carcinoma. The material sequenced was peripheral blood, taken before any cancer treatment. The chain employs TRBV18 and TRBJ1-2, with D possibly being TRBD1 (6 bases). CDR3 nucleotides: TGTGCCAGCTCACTGGACAGAAACTATGGCTACACCTTC. It encodes CASSLDRNYGYTF.